This entry describes one T cell receptor beta chain. The antigen remains unidentified. The CDR3 consists of 16 residues. Trimming took off 1 base at V and 4 bases at J, with 16 bases between the two ends. Germline V gives CDR1 MNHEY, CDR2 SMNVEV (reference sequence). The method was immunoSEQ multiplex PCR; TCRdb's version includes in-frame clones alone and lacks a portion of them. The sample yields some 39,000 clones, roughly 96% seen once. This specimen comes from a study of graft-versus-host responses after intestinal transplantation. Study context: Anti-thymocyte globulin was used for induction in all recipients, who then took tacrolimus and steroids for two to four years.

Study findings and constraints: The authors found GvH clones in recipient marrow, some appearing first in ileum or blood. Declines in HvG clones occurring early post-transplant were associated with peak circulating GvH clone levels.

The sample in question was unstimulated CD8+ T cells sorted from spleen or lymph node cells, obtained before transplant. The chain combines TRBV27 with TRBJ1-1, with D possibly being TRBD1 (5 bases). This clonotype originated in a human donor who was the organ donor for an intestinal transplant. The CDR3 DNA reads as TGTGCCAGCAGTTTATTCGGGGCAGGGAGCAGCACTGAAGCTTTCTTT. The encoded protein is CASSLFGAGSSTEAFF.